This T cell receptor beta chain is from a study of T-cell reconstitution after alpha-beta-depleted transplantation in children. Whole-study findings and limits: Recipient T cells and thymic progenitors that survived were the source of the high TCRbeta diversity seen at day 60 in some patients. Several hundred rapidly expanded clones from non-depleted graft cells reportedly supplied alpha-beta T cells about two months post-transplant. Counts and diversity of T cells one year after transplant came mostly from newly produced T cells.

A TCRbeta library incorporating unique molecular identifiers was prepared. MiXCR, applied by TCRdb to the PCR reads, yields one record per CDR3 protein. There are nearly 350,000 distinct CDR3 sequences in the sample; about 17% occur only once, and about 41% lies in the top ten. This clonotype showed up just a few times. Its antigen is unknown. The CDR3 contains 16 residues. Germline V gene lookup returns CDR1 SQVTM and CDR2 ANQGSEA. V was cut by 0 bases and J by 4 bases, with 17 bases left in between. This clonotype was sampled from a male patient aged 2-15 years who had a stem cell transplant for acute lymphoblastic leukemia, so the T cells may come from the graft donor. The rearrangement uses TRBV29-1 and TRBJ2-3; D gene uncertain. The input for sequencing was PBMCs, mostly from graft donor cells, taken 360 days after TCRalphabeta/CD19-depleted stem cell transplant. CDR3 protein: CSVEDPSKLSADTQYF. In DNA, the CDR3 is TGCAGCGTTGAAGATCCGTCTAAGTTATCGGCAGATACGCAGTATTTT.